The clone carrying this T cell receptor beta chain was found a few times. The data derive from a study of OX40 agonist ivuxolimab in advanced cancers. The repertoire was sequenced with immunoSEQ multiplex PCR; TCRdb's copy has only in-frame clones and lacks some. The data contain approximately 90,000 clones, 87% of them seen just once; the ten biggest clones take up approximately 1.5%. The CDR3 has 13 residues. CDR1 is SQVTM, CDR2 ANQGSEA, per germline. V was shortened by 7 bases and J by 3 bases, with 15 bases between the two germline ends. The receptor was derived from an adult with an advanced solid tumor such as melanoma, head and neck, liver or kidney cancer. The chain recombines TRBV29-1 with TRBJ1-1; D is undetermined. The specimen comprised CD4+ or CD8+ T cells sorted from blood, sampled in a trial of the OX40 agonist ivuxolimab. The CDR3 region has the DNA TGCAGCGCTTTAAGGAACGAGGACACTGAAGCTTTCTTT. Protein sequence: CSALRNEDTEAFF.